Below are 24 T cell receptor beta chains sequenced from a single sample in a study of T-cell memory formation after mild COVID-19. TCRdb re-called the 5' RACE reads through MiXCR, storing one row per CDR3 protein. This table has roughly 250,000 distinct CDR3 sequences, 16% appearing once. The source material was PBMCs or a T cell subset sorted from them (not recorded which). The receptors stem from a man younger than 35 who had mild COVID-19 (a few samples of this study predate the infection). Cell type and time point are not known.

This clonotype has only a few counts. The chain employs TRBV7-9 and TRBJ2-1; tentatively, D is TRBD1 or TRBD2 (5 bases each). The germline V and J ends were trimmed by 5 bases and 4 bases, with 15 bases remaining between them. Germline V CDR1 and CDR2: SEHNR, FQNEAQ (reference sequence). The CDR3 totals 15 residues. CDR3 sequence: CASSPRGTEYNEQFF. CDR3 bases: TGTGCCAGCAGCCCCCGAGGGACGGAGTACAATGAGCAGTTCTTC.

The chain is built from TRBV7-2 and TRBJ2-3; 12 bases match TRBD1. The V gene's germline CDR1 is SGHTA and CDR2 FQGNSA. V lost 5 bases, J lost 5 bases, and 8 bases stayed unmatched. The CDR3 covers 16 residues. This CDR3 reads CASSPHRDRGRDTQYF. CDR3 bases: TGTGCCAGCAGCCCCCACCGGGACAGGGGGCGAGATACGCAGTATTTT. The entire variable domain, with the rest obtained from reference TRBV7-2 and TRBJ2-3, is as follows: GAGVSQSPSNKVTEKGKDVELRCDPISGHTALYWYRQSLGQGLEFLIYFQGNSAPDKSGLPSDRFSAERTGGSVSTLTIQRTQQEDSAVYLCASSPHRDRGRDTQYFGPGTRLTVL.

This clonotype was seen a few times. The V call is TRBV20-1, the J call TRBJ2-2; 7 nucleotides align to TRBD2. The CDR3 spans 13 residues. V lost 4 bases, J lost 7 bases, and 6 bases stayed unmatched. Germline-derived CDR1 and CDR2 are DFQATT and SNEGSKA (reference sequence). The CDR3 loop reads CSAKGRVDGELFF. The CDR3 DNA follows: TGCAGTGCTAAGGGGAGGGTTGACGGGGAGCTGTTTTTT.

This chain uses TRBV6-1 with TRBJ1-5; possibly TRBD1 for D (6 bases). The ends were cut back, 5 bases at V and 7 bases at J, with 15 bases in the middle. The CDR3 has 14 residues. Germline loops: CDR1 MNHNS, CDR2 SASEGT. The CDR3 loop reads CASSPTGTGQPQHF. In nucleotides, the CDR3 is TGTGCCAGCAGTCCTACAGGGACGGGCCAGCCCCAGCATTTT.

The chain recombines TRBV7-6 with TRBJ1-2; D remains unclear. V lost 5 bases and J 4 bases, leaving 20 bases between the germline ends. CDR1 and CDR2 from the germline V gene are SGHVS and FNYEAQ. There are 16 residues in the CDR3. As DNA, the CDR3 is TGTGCCAGCAGCCCCACCCAGTGGCAGCCGCTCTATGGCTACACCTTC. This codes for CASSPTQWQPLYGYTF.

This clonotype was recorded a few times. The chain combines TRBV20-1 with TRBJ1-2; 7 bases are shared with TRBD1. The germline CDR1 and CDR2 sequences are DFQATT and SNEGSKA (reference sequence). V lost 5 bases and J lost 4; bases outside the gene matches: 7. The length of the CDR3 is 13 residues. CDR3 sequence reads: CSARQGFGYGYTF. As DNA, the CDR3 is TGCAGTGCTCGACAGGGATTTGGCTATGGCTACACCTTC.

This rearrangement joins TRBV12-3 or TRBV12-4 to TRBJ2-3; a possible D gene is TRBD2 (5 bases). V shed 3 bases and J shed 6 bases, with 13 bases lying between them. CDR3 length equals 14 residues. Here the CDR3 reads CASSLGGLSDTQYF. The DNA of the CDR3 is TGTGCCAGCAGTTTGGGCGGGTTAAGCGATACGCAGTATTTT.

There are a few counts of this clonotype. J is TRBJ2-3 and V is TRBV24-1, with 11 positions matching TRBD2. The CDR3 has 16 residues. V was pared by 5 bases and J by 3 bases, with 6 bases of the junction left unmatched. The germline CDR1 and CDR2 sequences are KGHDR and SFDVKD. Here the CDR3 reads CATSVSGGAETDTQYF. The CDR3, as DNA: TGTGCCACCAGTGTTAGCGGGGGGGCCGAGACAGATACGCAGTATTTT.

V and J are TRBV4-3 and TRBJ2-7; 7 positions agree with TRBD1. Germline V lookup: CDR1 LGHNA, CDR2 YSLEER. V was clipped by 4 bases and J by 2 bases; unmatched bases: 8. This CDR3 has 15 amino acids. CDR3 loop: CASSLETGLTYEQYV. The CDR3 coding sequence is TGCGCCAGCAGCCTGGAGACAGGGCTAACCTACGAGCAGTACGTC.

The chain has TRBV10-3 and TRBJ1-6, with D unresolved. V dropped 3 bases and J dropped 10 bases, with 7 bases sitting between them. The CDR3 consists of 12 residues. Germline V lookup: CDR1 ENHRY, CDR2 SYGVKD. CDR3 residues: CAISDRASPLHF. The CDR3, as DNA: TGTGCCATCAGTGACCGGGCATCACCCCTCCACTTT.

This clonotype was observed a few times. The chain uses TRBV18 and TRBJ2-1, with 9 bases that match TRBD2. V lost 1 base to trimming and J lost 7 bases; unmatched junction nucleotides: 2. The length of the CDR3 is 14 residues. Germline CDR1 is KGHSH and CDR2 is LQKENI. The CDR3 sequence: CASSPLAGVNEQFF. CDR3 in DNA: TGTGCCAGCTCACCACTAGCGGGGGTAAATGAGCAGTTCTTC.

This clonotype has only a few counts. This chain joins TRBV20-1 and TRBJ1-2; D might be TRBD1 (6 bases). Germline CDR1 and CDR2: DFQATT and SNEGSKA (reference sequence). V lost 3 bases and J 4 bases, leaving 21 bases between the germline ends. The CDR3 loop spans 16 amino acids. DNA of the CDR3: TGCAGTGCTAGTTCCCAGGGGATACCCCTCCGCTATGGCTACACCTTC. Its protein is CSASSQGIPLRYGYTF.

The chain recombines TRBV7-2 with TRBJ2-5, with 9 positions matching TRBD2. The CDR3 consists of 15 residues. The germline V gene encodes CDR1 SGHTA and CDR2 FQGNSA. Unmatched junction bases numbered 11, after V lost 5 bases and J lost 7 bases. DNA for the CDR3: TGTGCCAGCAGCCTTCGGGTAGCGGGGGCGGGGACCCAGTACTTC. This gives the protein CASSLRVAGAGTQYF.

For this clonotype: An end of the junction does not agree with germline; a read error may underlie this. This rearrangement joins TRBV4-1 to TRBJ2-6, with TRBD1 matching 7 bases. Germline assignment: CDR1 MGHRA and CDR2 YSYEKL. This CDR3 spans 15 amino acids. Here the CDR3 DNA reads TGCGCCAGCAGCCAAGATTTGGCAGGGGGCAACGTCCTGACTTTC. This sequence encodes CASSQDLAGGNVLTF.

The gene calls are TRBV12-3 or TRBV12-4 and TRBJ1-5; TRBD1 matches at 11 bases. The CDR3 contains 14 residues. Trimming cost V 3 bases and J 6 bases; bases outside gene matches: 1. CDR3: CASSFGQGAQPQHF. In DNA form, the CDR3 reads TGTGCCAGCAGTTTTGGACAGGGGGCTCAGCCCCAGCATTTT.

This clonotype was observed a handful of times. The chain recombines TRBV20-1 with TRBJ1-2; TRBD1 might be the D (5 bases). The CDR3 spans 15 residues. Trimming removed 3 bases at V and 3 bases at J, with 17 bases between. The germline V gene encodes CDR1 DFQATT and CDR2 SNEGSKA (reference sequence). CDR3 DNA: TGCAGTGCTAGCCCCCCGGCGGGGGAGGACTATGGCTACACCTTC. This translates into CSASPPAGEDYGYTF.

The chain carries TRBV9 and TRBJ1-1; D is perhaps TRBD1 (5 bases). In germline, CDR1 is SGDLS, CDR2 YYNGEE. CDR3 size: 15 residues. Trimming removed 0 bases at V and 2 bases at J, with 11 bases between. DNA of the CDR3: TGTGCCAGCAGCGTAGATCAGGGAGGAAACACTGAAGCTTTCTTT. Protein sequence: CASSVDQGGNTEAFF.

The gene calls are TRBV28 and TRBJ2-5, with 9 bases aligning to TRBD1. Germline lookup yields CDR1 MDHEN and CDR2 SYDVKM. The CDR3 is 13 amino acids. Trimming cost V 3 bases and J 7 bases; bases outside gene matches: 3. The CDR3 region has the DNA TGTGCCAGCAGTTTCTGGACAGGGGCGACCCAGTACTTC. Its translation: CASSFWTGATQYF.

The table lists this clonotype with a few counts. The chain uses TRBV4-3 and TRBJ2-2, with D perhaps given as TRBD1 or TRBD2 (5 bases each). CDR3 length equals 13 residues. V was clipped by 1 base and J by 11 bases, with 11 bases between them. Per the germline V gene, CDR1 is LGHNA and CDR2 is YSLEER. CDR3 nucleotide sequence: TGCGCCAGCAGCCAAGTCCCGGGGCTTGAGCTGTTTTTT. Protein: CASSQVPGLELFF.

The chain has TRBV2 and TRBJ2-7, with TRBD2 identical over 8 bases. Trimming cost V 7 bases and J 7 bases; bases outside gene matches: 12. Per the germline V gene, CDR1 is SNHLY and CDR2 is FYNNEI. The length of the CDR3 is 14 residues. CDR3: CASTLSGVSQEQYV. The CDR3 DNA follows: TGTGCCAGCACCCTTAGCGGGGTATCGCAAGAGCAGTACGTC.

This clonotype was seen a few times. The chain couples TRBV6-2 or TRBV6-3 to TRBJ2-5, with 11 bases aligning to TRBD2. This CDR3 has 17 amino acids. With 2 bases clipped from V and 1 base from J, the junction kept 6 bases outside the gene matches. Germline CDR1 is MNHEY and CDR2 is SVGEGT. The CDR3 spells CASSYPLAGVLQETQYF. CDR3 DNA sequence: TGTGCCAGCAGTTACCCACTAGCGGGGGTTCTCCAAGAGACCCAGTACTTC.

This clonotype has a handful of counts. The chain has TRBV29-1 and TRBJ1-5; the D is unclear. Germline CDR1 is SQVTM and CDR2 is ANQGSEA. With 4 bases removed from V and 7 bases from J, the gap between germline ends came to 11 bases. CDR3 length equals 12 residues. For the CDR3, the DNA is TGCAGCGTTGCGGACGCGAACCAGCCCCAGCATTTT. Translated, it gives CSVADANQPQHF.

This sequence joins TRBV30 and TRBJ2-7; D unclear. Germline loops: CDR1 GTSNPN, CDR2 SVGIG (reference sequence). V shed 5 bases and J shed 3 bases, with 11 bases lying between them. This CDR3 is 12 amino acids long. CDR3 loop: CAWDVRVYEQYF. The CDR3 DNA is TGTGCCTGGGATGTAAGGGTCTACGAGCAGTACTTC. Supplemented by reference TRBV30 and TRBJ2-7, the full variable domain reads SQTIHQWPATLVQPVGSPLSLECTVEGTSNPNLYWYRQAAGRGLQLLFYSVGIGQISSEVPQNLSASRPQDRQFILSSKKLLLSDSGFYLCAWDVRVYEQYFGPGTRLTVT.

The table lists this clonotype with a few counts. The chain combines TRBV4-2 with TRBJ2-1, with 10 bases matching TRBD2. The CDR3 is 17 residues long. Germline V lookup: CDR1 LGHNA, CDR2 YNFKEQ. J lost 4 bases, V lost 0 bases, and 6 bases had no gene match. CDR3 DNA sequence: TGTGCCAGCAGCCAAGATGTCGCTAGCGGGGGATACAATGAGCAGTTCTTC. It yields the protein CASSQDVASGGYNEQFF.